The 20 T cell receptor beta chains in this list originate from one sample, sequenced in a study of glioma-infiltrating T cells after dendritic cell vaccination. Regarding time point: after dendritic cell vaccination, including at tumor progression/relapse. Sequencing was performed with immunoSEQ multiplex PCR; in TCRdb, only in-frame clones are kept and a portion is missing. This sample has about 24,000 clones, with just under 90% found just once. The sample in question was blood, obtained after dendritic cell vaccination. The source of these receptors is a human donor with glioblastoma.

This sequence joins TRBV7-2 and TRBJ2-5, with a possible D match to TRBD1 (7 bases). Trimming removed 5 bases at V and 3 bases at J, with 13 bases between. Germline V lookup: CDR1 SGHTA, CDR2 FQGNSA. The CDR3 totals 14 residues. The chain's CDR3 is CASSPGDRKETQYF. The CDR3 region has the DNA TGTGCCAGCAGCCCGGGGGACAGAAAAGAGACCCAGTACTTC.

The V call is TRBV18, the J call TRBJ2-2, with 12 bases fitting TRBD1. V lost 3 bases, J lost 7 bases, and 6 bases stayed unmatched. Germline V CDR1 and CDR2: KGHSH, LQKENI. This CDR3 is 16 amino acids long. The CDR3 here is CASSPGQGAINGELFF. CDR3 nucleotide sequence: TGTGCCAGCTCACCGGGACAGGGGGCAATAAACGGGGAGCTGTTTTTT.

The genes are TRBV2 and TRBJ2-1, with D possibly being TRBD1 (5 bases). Germline V CDR1 and CDR2: SNHLY, FYNNEI. CDR3 length equals 15 residues. V lost 8 bases and J 4 bases, leaving 18 bases between the germline ends. The CDR3 is CASGDVWGDYNEQFF. The CDR3 DNA reads TGTGCCAGCGGAGATGTGTGGGGCGATTACAATGAGCAGTTCTTC.

The rearrangement links TRBV5-1 to TRBJ1-1, with a tentative D call TRBD1 (6 bases). Germline V CDR1 and CDR2: SGHRS, YFSETQ. The CDR3 covers 16 residues. V was cut by 0 bases and J by 4 bases, with 16 bases left in between. DNA for the CDR3: TGCGCCAGCAGCTTGGGGTCGCACAGGGCGGTCACTGAAGCTTTCTTT. Its translation is CASSLGSHRAVTEAFF.

V usage is TRBV5-5 and J usage is TRBJ2-2; 10 bases are a match to TRBD2. The CDR3 has 16 amino acids. Per the germline V gene, CDR1 is SGHKS and CDR2 is YYEKEE (reference sequence). Trimming at V came to 1 base and at J to 7 bases, leaving 7 bases not matched to a gene. CDR3 DNA sequence: TGTGCCAGCAGCTTGATTAGCGGGGGGCCTAACGGGGAGCTGTTTTTT. It is translated as CASSLISGGPNGELFF.

This clone appeared a single time. The V gene is TRBV11-2, the J gene TRBJ2-1; 9 bases match TRBD2. The germline CDR1 and CDR2 sequences are SGHAT and FQNNGV. V was clipped by 3 bases and J by 9 bases; unmatched bases: 6. There are 14 residues in the CDR3. The CDR3 loop is CASSFGGGAIEQFF. CDR3 coding DNA: TGTGCCAGCAGCTTTGGCGGGGGGGCTATTGAGCAGTTCTTC.

The count of this clone is one. The genes are TRBV5-4 and TRBJ2-2; 11 bases match TRBD1. Germline V gene lookup returns CDR1 SGHNT and CDR2 YYREEE (reference sequence). The CDR3 loop spans 17 amino acids. V shed 1 base, J shed 4 bases, and the junction held 6 bases outside the gene matches. The CDR3 DNA sequence: TGTGCCAGCAGCTTGCTATCGGGACAGGGGGGCACCGGGGAGCTGTTTTTT. Protein sequence: CASSLLSGQGGTGELFF.

The chain couples TRBV27 to TRBJ2-1; D unresolved. The CDR3 has 15 amino acids. Germline V gives CDR1 MNHEY, CDR2 SMNVEV (reference sequence). V gave up 6 bases and J gave up 2 bases, with 14 bases separating them. CDR3 DNA sequence: TGTGCCAGCAGATTGAGATCCGAACCCTACAATGAGCAGTTCTTC. Its protein product is CASRLRSEPYNEQFF.

The table lists this clone with a few counts. This chain uses TRBV6-6 with TRBJ2-5; the match to TRBD1 covers 9 bases. The CDR3 spans 13 residues. Germline trimming cut 7 bases from V and 5 bases from J; bases unmatched to any gene: 5. Looked up from germline, CDR1 is MNHNY and CDR2 is SVGAGI (reference sequence). CDR3 sequence: CASTDRGWETQYF. The DNA for the CDR3 is TGTGCCAGCACTGACAGGGGGTGGGAGACCCAGTACTTC.

V is TRBV18 and J is TRBJ2-7; D is perhaps TRBD2 (5 bases). The CDR3 consists of 16 residues. V was cut by 3 bases and J by 0 bases, with 15 bases left in between. Germline values: CDR1 KGHSH, CDR2 LQKENI. Here the CDR3 DNA reads TGTGCCAGCTCACCGCGCCGACTGGGGAGCTCCTACGAGCAGTACTTC. This gives the protein CASSPRRLGSSYEQYF.

V is TRBV11-2 and J is TRBJ2-3; D is ambiguous. This CDR3 region has 15 residues. V was shortened by 0 bases and J by 2 bases, with 9 bases between the two germline ends. Per the germline V gene, CDR1 is SGHAT and CDR2 is FQNNGV. The CDR3 nucleotides read TGTGCCAGCAGCTTAGATTTACGGTCCACAGATACGCAGTATTTT. Its translation is CASSLDLRSTDTQYF.

This sequence joins TRBV4-1 and TRBJ2-7; D gene unclear. The CDR3 is 12 residues long. Trimming pared 0 bases from V and 6 bases from J, leaving 6 bases between. In germline, CDR1 is MGHRA, CDR2 YSYEKL. The CDR3 sequence: CASSQDFFEQYF. The CDR3, as DNA: TGCGCCAGCAGCCAAGATTTCTTCGAGCAGTACTTC.

The chain is built from TRBV7-8 and TRBJ1-6; D ambiguous. The CDR3 extends over 13 amino acids. CDR1 and CDR2 from the germline V gene are SGHVS and FQNEAQ. The V end was cut by 7 bases, the J end by 7 bases, with 11 bases between. The CDR3, as DNA: TGTGCCAGCACAACGGCGGGGAATTCACCCCTCCACTTT. Protein sequence: CASTTAGNSPLHF.

As to this clone: This sample also contains other DNA sequences that code for the same CDR3. This chain uses TRBV30 with TRBJ1-6, with 7 positions matching TRBD1. Per the germline V gene, CDR1 is GTSNPN and CDR2 is SVGIG (reference sequence). With V trimmed by 5 bases and J by 4 bases, 2 bases remained unmatched. The CDR3 has 13 residues. DNA for the CDR3: TGTGCCTGGGAGGGACAGTATAATTCACCCCTCCACTTT. Protein: CAWEGQYNSPLHF.

This clone was detected only once. This chain joins TRBV2 and TRBJ1-5; unclear D gene. CDR1 and CDR2 from the germline V gene are SNHLY and FYNNEI. This CDR3 region has 13 residues. Trimming shortened V by 6 bases and J by 5 bases, and 11 bases separated the two germline ends. Here the CDR3 DNA reads TGTGCCAGCAGCCTAAAGAGGGATCAGCCCCAGCATTTT. This sequence encodes CASSLKRDQPQHF.

The genes are TRBV19 and TRBJ2-7; TRBD2 matches 9 bases. Per germline, CDR1 LNHDA and CDR2 SQIVND (reference sequence). With V trimmed by 5 bases and J by 0 bases, 8 bases remained unmatched. CDR3 length equals 16 residues. The CDR3 reads CASSATSGLSSYEQYF. Here the CDR3 DNA reads TGTGCCAGTAGTGCAACTAGCGGGCTGTCCTCCTACGAGCAGTACTTC. Full variable domain (remainder filled in from reference TRBV19 and TRBJ2-7): DGGITQSPKYLFRKEGQNVTLSCEQNLNHDAMYWYRQDPGQGLRLIYYSQIVNDFQKGDIAEGYSVSREKKESFPLTVTSAQKNPTAFYLCASSATSGLSSYEQYFGPGTRLTVT.

The chain couples TRBV27 to TRBJ1-2; 9 bases are a match to TRBD1. The germline gives CDR1 MNHEY, CDR2 SMNVEV (reference sequence). The CDR3 runs to 17 residues. V lost 5 bases to trimming and J lost 3 bases; unmatched junction nucleotides: 13. The CDR3 spells CASSPSWTGVKDYGYTF. The CDR3 DNA follows: TGTGCCAGCAGTCCCTCCTGGACAGGGGTAAAAGACTATGGCTACACCTTC.

J is TRBJ2-3 and V is TRBV7-9, with D maybe TRBD2 (5 bases). Trimming took off 6 bases at V and 5 bases at J, with 15 bases between the two ends. The CDR3 is 14 amino acids. Germline V CDR1 and CDR2: SEHNR, FQNEAQ (reference sequence). The CDR3 DNA follows: TGTGCCAGCAGTTCCACGGGGAAAGGAGATACGCAGTATTTT. Encoded protein: CASSSTGKGDTQYF.

This chain uses TRBV5-8 with TRBJ1-5; 8 bases line up with TRBD1. Germline values: CDR1 SGHTS, CDR2 YDEGEE. V was clipped by 4 bases and J by 6 bases; unmatched bases: 6. The CDR3 runs 14 residues. CDR3 sequence: CASSPRTGIQPQHF. In DNA, the CDR3 is TGTGCCAGCAGCCCGAGGACAGGGATTCAGCCCCAGCATTTT.

The rearrangement links TRBV7-9 to TRBJ1-4; 8 bases fit TRBD1. The ends lost 5 bases at V and 2 bases at J; junction bases unmatched: 4. This CDR3 is built from 15 residues. Germline V gene sequence: CDR1 SEHNR, CDR2 FQNEAQ (reference sequence). DNA for the CDR3: TGTGCCAGCAGCCCCCGGGACAGGACTAATGAAAAACTGTTTTTT. It codes for CASSPRDRTNEKLFF.